This TCR beta chain is drawn from a study of blood T cell repertoires in COVID-19. In the study overall: The United States, Italy and Spain provided the acute and convalescent COVID-19 samples. Sources were T cells, B-cell-depleted T cells, or PBMCs; the material itself was cDNA or gDNA.

In the original analysis: Estimated nucleated cell counts came from reference gene primer amplification. The method was immunoSEQ multiplex PCR; TCRdb's version includes in-frame clones alone and lacks a portion of them. That table furnishes V, J and clone size, whereas the DNA furnished D and trimming. The table shows 250,000 to 350,000 clones, with around 87% occurring only once. With 6 bases clipped from V and 8 bases from J, the junction kept 6 bases outside the gene matches. The germline CDR1 and CDR2 sequences are MDHEN and SYDVKM. The CDR3 has 12 amino acids. This clonotype was sampled from a woman aged 50 to 60 who had recovered from COVID-19. The V call is TRBV28, the J call TRBJ1-2; TRBD1 agrees at 7 bases. Sequenced input: peripheral blood. The chain's CDR3 is CASRTGDLGYTF. In DNA form, the CDR3 reads TGTGCCAGCAGAACAGGGGATTTGGGCTACACCTTC.